The clone carrying this T cell receptor beta chain was counted a single time. How the authors handled the data: Amplification with reference gene primers provided the estimates of nucleated cell counts. Measured with immunoSEQ multiplex PCR; TCRdb has only the in-frame clones, and not every one. The DNA gave D and trimming, while V, J and clone size come from that table. Among under 300,000 clones listed, approximately 80% were seen once. The CDR3 is made up of 16 amino acids. Germline values: CDR1 MDHEN, CDR2 SYDVKM. V was pared by 5 bases and J by 4 bases, with 12 bases of the junction left unmatched. This entry is derived from a study of blood T cell repertoires in COVID-19.

This clonotype was sampled from a middle-aged man who had recovered from COVID-19. What was sequenced was PBMCs or T cells enriched from blood (not recorded which). The V gene is TRBV28, the J gene TRBJ2-3, with TRBD2 identical over 7 bases. CDR3 amino acids: CASSTRREGLSDTQYF. CDR3 nucleotides: TGTGCCAGCAGTACCCGCAGGGAGGGTTTATCAGATACGCAGTATTTT.